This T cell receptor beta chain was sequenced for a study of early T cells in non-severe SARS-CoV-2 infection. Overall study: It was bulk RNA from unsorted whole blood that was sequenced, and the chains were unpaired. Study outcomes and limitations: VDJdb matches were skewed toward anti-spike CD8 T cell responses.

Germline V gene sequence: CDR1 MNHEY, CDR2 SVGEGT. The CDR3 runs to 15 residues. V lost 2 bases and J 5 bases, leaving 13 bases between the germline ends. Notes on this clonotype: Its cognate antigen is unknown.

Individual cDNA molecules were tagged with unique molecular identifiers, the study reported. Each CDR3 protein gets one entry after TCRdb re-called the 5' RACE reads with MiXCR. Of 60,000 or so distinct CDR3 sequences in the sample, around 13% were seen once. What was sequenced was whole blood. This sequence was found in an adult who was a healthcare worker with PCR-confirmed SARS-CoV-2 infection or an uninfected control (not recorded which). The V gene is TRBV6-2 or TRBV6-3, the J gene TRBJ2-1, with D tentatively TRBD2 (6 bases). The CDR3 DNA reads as TGTGCCAGCAGTTACGAGGGACGGAGGGACAATGAGCAGTTCTTC. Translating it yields CASSYEGRRDNEQFF.